A single sample is the source of the 10 T cell receptor beta chains below, sequenced in a study of blood T cell repertoires in COVID-19 (dated by TCRdb to 2019 to 2021). Receptors were amplified or captured by the immunoSEQ multiplex PCR assay. The source is immuneACCESS, and TCRdb retained only in-frame sequences with V and J called. Part of the clones is not carried over; for the studies checked, unresolved V genes explain less than half of this, and the remainder is unexplained. The sample contains just over 650,000 clones, 85% to 90% of them found a single time. The ten largest clones capture about 0.26% of the sample. The sequencing input was peripheral blood. The receptors originated from a young woman with acute or convalescent COVID-19.

The CDR3 DNA reads TGTGCCAGCAGTGAATATTTCTACACTGAAGCTTTCTTT. Protein product: CASSEYFYTEAFF. This chain joins TRBV25-1 and TRBJ1-1; D call uncertain. Trimming took 0 bases from V and 3 from J, leaving 5 bases between them. Germline V gene data show CDR1 as MGHDK and CDR2 as SYGVNS. This CDR3 contains 13 residues. Using reference TRBV25-1 and TRBJ1-1 for the parts outside the CDR3, the full variable domain is EADIYQTPRYLVIGTGKKITLECSQTMGHDKMYWYQQDPGMELHLIHYSYGVNSTEKGDLSSESTVSRIRTEHFPLTLESARPSHTSQYLCASSEYFYTEAFFGQGTRLTVV.

The chain links TRBV21-1 to TRBJ1-2; the D segment call TRBD1 is taken from the table without a DNA check. TRBV21-1 is a recognized pseudogene. The CDR3 extends over 15 amino acids. CDR3: CASSKLSGQGTGYTF. The DNA of the CDR3 is TGTGCCAGCAGCAAGTTGTCAGGACAGGGGACCGGCTACACCTTC.

The rearrangement links TRBV29-1 to TRBJ1-1, with D hard to call. The germline V gene encodes CDR1 SQVTM and CDR2 ANQGSEA. The length of the CDR3 is 13 residues. V lost 4 bases, J lost 4 bases, and 13 bases lay in between. The CDR3 nucleotides are TGCAGCGTTGTCTTAGGCCGGGGCACTGAAGCTTTCTTT. This codes for CSVVLGRGTEAFF.

J is TRBJ2-1 and V is TRBV19; no clear D. V shed 3 bases and J shed 9 bases, with 12 bases lying between them. The CDR3 totals 13 residues. Germline lookup yields CDR1 LNHDA and CDR2 SQIVND (reference sequence). CDR3 residues: CASSMESFGEQFF. In DNA form, the CDR3 reads TGTGCCAGTAGTATGGAGAGCTTCGGTGAGCAGTTCTTC.

The chain joins TRBV27 to TRBJ1-5; 8 positions match TRBD1. From germline, CDR1 is MNHEY and CDR2 SMNVEV (reference sequence). V lost 2 bases, J lost 2 bases, and 5 bases stayed unmatched. The CDR3 extends over 16 amino acids. In DNA, the CDR3 is TGTGCCAGCAGTTTAGGACAGGGCTGGGGCAATCAGCCCCAGCATTTT. This codes for CASSLGQGWGNQPQHF.

The rearrangement joins TRBV25-1 to TRBJ1-1; 7 nucleotides match TRBD1. With 2 bases clipped from V and 7 bases from J, the junction kept 7 bases outside the gene matches. The CDR3 totals 14 residues. Germline lookup yields CDR1 MGHDK and CDR2 SYGVNS. CDR3 coding DNA: TGTGCCAGCAGTGAAGGGAACAGGGGAAATGAAGCTTTCTTT. It specifies CASSEGNRGNEAFF.

This chain joins TRBV7-9 and TRBJ2-7; TRBD2 matches 8 bases. CDR1 and CDR2 from the germline V gene are SEHNR and FQNEAQ (reference sequence). The V and J ends lost 2 bases and 2 bases, in that order; junction bases with no gene match: 5. The CDR3 contains 15 residues. DNA for the CDR3: TGTGCCAGCAGCTTAAGCGGGGGTAATACCTACGAGCAGTACTTC. Encoded protein: CASSLSGGNTYEQYF. The entire variable domain, with the rest obtained from reference TRBV7-9 and TRBJ2-7, is as follows: DTGVSQNPRHKITKRGQNVTFRCDPISEHNRLYWYRQTLGQGPEFLTYFQNEAQLEKSRLLSDRFSAERPKGSFSTLEIQRTEQGDSAMYLCASSLSGGNTYEQYFGPGTRLTVT.

The chain has TRBV19 and TRBJ1-4; TRBD1 is a possible D gene (6 bases). The V and J ends lost 5 bases and 5 bases respectively, with 21 bases between them. Germline loops: CDR1 LNHDA, CDR2 SQIVND (reference sequence). There are 17 residues in the CDR3. CDR3 coding DNA: TGTGCCAGTAGTCCTATCCGCCAACAGGGTCGAAATGAAAAACTGTTTTTT. Residues: CASSPIRQQGRNEKLFF. Together with reference TRBV19 and TRBJ1-4, the CDR3 gives the full variable domain: DGGITQSPKYLFRKEGQNVTLSCEQNLNHDAMYWYRQDPGQGLRLIYYSQIVNDFQKGDIAEGYSVSREKKESFPLTVTSAQKNPTAFYLCASSPIRQQGRNEKLFFGSGTQLSVL.

This chain joins TRBV11-2 and TRBJ2-2; 11 positions match TRBD2. Trimming took 7 bases from V and 7 from J; bases not matched to a gene: 5. The CDR3 is made up of 14 amino acids. Germline values: CDR1 SGHAT, CDR2 FQNNGV. As DNA, the CDR3 is TGTGCCAGCACTATCGGGACTAGCGGCGGGGAGCTGTTTTTT. Translated, it gives CASTIGTSGGELFF.

The V call is TRBV3-1 (or the pseudogene TRBV3-2), the J call TRBJ1-2; TRBD1 aligns across 11 bases. The germline V gene encodes CDR1 LGHDT and CDR2 YNNKEL (reference sequence). V was pared by 4 bases and J by 2 bases, with 9 bases of the junction left unmatched. The CDR3 extends over 17 amino acids. The DNA of the CDR3 is TGTGCCAGCAGCCGACAAAACCGGGACAGGGGGAACTATGGCTACACCTTC. Translation gives CASSRQNRDRGNYGYTF.